Reported below is one T cell receptor (beta chain). TCRdb's copy holds only in-frame clones and misses some; the assay was immunoSEQ multiplex PCR. The sample holds 120,000 to 150,000 clones, roughly 80% seen once. This specimen belongs to a study of blood T cell repertoires in COVID-19. This CDR3 comprises 16 residues. Per the germline V gene, CDR1 is SGHDT and CDR2 is YYEEEE. The germline V and J ends were trimmed by 0 bases and 3 bases, with 12 bases remaining between them. The chain joins TRBV5-6 to TRBJ2-2, with D maybe TRBD2 (5 bases). This clonotype originated in a human donor with acute or convalescent COVID-19. The donor label of this sample is uncertain. The specimen was peripheral blood. CDR3 loop: CASSLGGRLDTGELFF. Written as DNA, the CDR3 is TGTGCCAGCAGCTTGGGAGGGAGACTGGACACCGGGGAGCTGTTTTTT. The entire variable domain, with the rest obtained from reference TRBV5-6 and TRBJ2-2, is as follows: DAGVTQSPTHLIKTRGQQVTLRCSPKSGHDTVSWYQQALGQGPQFIFQYYEEEERQRGNFPDRFSGHQFPNYSSELNVNALLLGDSALYLCASSLGGRLDTGELFFGEGSRLTVL.